This TCR beta chain was profiled in a study of response to subunit inactivated influenza vaccine. This clonotype has only a few counts. The length of the CDR3 is 15 residues. Deletions cut 0 bases from V and 2 bases from J, with 12 bases between. Germline V gene lookup returns CDR1 SGHRS and CDR2 YFSETQ. In TCRdb, the RT-PCR reads were re-called with MiXCR into one record per CDR3 protein. The data contain hundreds of thousands of distinct CDR3 sequences, around 11% of them seen just once; the ten biggest clones take up approximately 10%. The same specimen was also included in a second study, on T cells expressing NK-cell markers. This second study notes: In generating TCR beta cDNA, 5'RACE template switching with UMIs was used.

Source: PBMCs from blood, taken on the day of vaccination. This sequence originates from a man aged 45-60 years who received an inactivated influenza vaccine. The V and J genes are TRBV5-1 and TRBJ2-7, with D possibly matching TRBD2 (5 bases). CDR3 DNA sequence: TGCGCCAGCAGCTTGGATGGTAGCGTGACCTACGAGCAGTACTTC. Translating gives CASSLDGSVTYEQYF.